Listed below are T cell receptor beta chains from one sample, sequenced in a study of cytomegalovirus exposure and HLA in healthy donors. Assay: immunoSEQ multiplex PCR; the TCRdb copy retains only in-frame clones and omits some. The sample records about 66,000 clones, approximately 96% being singletons. The sequenced sample consisted of PBMCs. Source of these receptors: a man younger than 35 in good health and CMV-seronegative. CDR3s include the opening cysteine and the closing phenylalanine or tryptophan. D genes are given only for firm matches. Some rows have no size entry. The others give once, few or many, or a class for an expanded clone.

clone size: .; J gene: TRBJ2-3; D gene: TRBD2; V gene: TRBV7-9; CDR3 DNA: TGTGCCAGCAGCCCCGGGACTAGCGGGAGTCACGGCACAGATACGCAGTATTTT; CDR3 protein: CASSPGTSGSHGTDTQYF
clone size: .; J gene: TRBJ2-7; D gene: .; V gene: TRBV29-1; CDR3 DNA: TGCAGCGTTGAGCTCCCGGGTTTGGAGCAGTACTTC; CDR3 protein: CSVELPGLEQYF
clone size: .; J gene: TRBJ2-1; D gene: TRBD2; V gene: TRBV7-2; CDR3 DNA: TGTGCCAGCAGCTTAGACGTGGGACTAGGGTGGAATGAGCAGTTCTTC; CDR3 protein: CASSLDVGLGWNEQFF
clone size: .; J gene: TRBJ1-5; D gene: .; V gene: TRBV5-6; CDR3 DNA: TGTGCCAGCAGCTTAGGGGAACTCGGCAATCAGCCCCAGCATTTT; CDR3 protein: CASSLGELGNQPQHF
clone size: .; J gene: TRBJ2-7; D gene: TRBD2; V gene: TRBV2; CDR3 DNA: TGTGCCAGCAGTGACCGGACTAGCAGTTACGAGCAGTACTTC; CDR3 protein: CASSDRTSSYEQYF
clone size: .; J gene: TRBJ2-1; D gene: TRBD2; V gene: TRBV18; CDR3 DNA: TGTGCCAGCTCACTGACGATAGCGGGAGAGGGTGAGCAGTTCTTC; CDR3 protein: CASSLTIAGEGEQFF
clone size: .; J gene: TRBJ2-3; D gene: .; V gene: TRBV29-1; CDR3 DNA: TGCAGCGTTGACCCCTACACAGATACGCAGTATTTT; CDR3 protein: CSVDPYTDTQYF
clone size: .; J gene: TRBJ2-3; D gene: .; V gene: TRBV7-2; CDR3 DNA: TGTGCCAGCGCTTACCTAACAGATACGCAGTATTTT; CDR3 protein: CASAYLTDTQYF
clone size: .; J gene: TRBJ2-5; D gene: .; V gene: TRBV4-2; CDR3 DNA: TGTGCCAGCAGCCAAGATAGGACACAGGAGACCCAGTACTTC; CDR3 protein: CASSQDRTQETQYF
clone size: .; J gene: TRBJ2-6; D gene: .; V gene: TRBV30; CDR3 DNA: TGTGCCTGGCTACAGGGAACATCCACACACAGCGTCCTGACTTTC; CDR3 protein: CAWLQGTSTHSVLTF
clone size: .; J gene: TRBJ2-1; D gene: TRBD2; V gene: TRBV27; CDR3 DNA: TGTGCCAGCAGATCCGGGACTAGCTATTACAATGAGCAGTTCTTC; CDR3 protein: CASRSGTSYYNEQFF
clone size: .; J gene: TRBJ2-7; D gene: .; V gene: TRBV2; CDR3 DNA: TGTGCCAACCAGAAAAACAGGCACCCCGGCGAGCAGTACTTC; CDR3 protein: CANQKNRHPGEQYF
clone size: .; J gene: TRBJ2-1; D gene: TRBD2; V gene: TRBV18; CDR3 DNA: TGTGCCAGCTCACCCACTAGCGGGAGAGCCCACGGGGAGCAGTTCTTC; CDR3 protein: CASSPTSGRAHGEQFF
clone size: .; J gene: TRBJ2-1; D gene: TRBD2; V gene: TRBV27; CDR3 DNA: TGTGCCAGCAGGGACCTCCTTTTCGGCGGGGGATACAATGAGCAGTTCTTC; CDR3 protein: CASRDLLFGGGYNEQFF
clone size: .; J gene: TRBJ2-5; D gene: TRBD2; V gene: TRBV5-6; CDR3 DNA: TGTGCCAGCAGATACAGAGCGGGGGCCCAGTACTTC; CDR3 protein: CASRYRAGAQYF
clone size: .; J gene: TRBJ2-7; D gene: .; V gene: TRBV11-2; CDR3 DNA: TGTGCCAGCAGCTTATACAGGGAAATGGCCTACGAGCAGTACTTC; CDR3 protein: CASSLYREMAYEQYF
clone size: .; J gene: TRBJ2-5; D gene: .; V gene: TRBV5-1; CDR3 DNA: TGCGCCAGCAGCTTGGCCTACAGAGACGAGACCCAGTACTTC; CDR3 protein: CASSLAYRDETQYF
clone size: .; J gene: TRBJ2-5; D gene: TRBD1; V gene: TRBV4-1; CDR3 DNA: TGCGCCAGCAGCCAACCGGACAGGGACCAAGAGACCCAGTACTTC; CDR3 protein: CASSQPDRDQETQYF
clone size: .; J gene: TRBJ2-7; D gene: TRBD1; V gene: TRBV6-1; CDR3 DNA: TGTGCCAGCAGGGACAGGGGATACGAGCAGTACTTC; CDR3 protein: CASRDRGYEQYF
clone size: .; J gene: TRBJ2-1; D gene: TRBD1; V gene: TRBV5-1; CDR3 DNA: TGCGCCAGCAGCTGGACAGGGTTAAATAATGAGCAGTTCTTC; CDR3 protein: CASSWTGLNNEQFF
clone size: .; J gene: TRBJ1-1; D gene: .; V gene: TRBV2; CDR3 DNA: TGTGCCAGCAGTGACAGGGCACCCGACACTGAAGCTTTCTTT; CDR3 protein: CASSDRAPDTEAFF
clone size: .; J gene: TRBJ2-3; D gene: .; V gene: TRBV6-1; CDR3 DNA: TGTGCCAGCAGCCGGATAGGGGGCACAGATACGCAGTATTTT; CDR3 protein: CASSRIGGTDTQYF
clone size: .; J gene: TRBJ1-2; D gene: TRBD1; V gene: TRBV30; CDR3 DNA: TGTGCCTGGAGAGGGAACAGGGGGCTCTATGGCTACACCTTC; CDR3 protein: CAWRGNRGLYGYTF
clone size: .; J gene: TRBJ1-1; D gene: .; V gene: TRBV5-1; CDR3 DNA: TGCGCCAGCAGCTTGGACAGGGTTTTTGGTACTGAAGCTTTCTTT; CDR3 protein: CASSLDRVFGTEAFF
clone size: .; J gene: TRBJ2-7; D gene: TRBD2; V gene: TRBV4-1; CDR3 DNA: TGCGCCAGCAGCCGAGGGACTAGCGGCTCCTACGAGCAGTACTTC; CDR3 protein: CASSRGTSGSYEQYF
clone size: .; J gene: TRBJ2-2; D gene: TRBD1; V gene: TRBV28; CDR3 DNA: TGTGCCAGCAGCCGGACAGGCTTAGGCGGGGAGCTGTTTTTT; CDR3 protein: CASSRTGLGGELFF
clone size: .; J gene: TRBJ1-1; D gene: .; V gene: TRBV30; CDR3 DNA: TGTGCCTGGAGACAGATTGAAGCTTTCTTT; CDR3 protein: CAWRQIEAFF
clone size: .; J gene: TRBJ1-3; D gene: TRBD1; V gene: TRBV6-1; CDR3 DNA: TGTGCCACTGAGACGGACAGGGGCTCTGGAAACACCATATATTTT; CDR3 protein: CATETDRGSGNTIYF
clone size: .; J gene: TRBJ2-1; D gene: TRBD2; V gene: TRBV5-3; CDR3 DNA: TGTGCCAGAAGCCCCCCCCGGCCGGCGGGGGATAACAATGAGCAGTTCTTC; CDR3 protein: CARSPPRPAGDNNEQFF
clone size: once; J gene: TRBJ1-2; D gene: .; V gene: TRBV28; CDR3 DNA: TGTGCCAGCAGTGTAACATCGGGATTGTATGGCTACACCTTC; CDR3 protein: CASSVTSGLYGYTF
clone size: .; J gene: TRBJ2-1; D gene: .; V gene: TRBV30; CDR3 DNA: TGTGCCTGGAGTGTACGGATTTCAGGGCTGGTCTCTTCGCGGAATGAGCAGTTCTTC; CDR3 protein: CAWSVRISGLVSSRNEQFF
clone size: .; J gene: TRBJ1-2; D gene: .; V gene: TRBV4-2; CDR3 DNA: TGTGCCAGCAGCCCTTTATTGGGGGCTCCTAACTATGGCTACACCTTC; CDR3 protein: CASSPLLGAPNYGYTF
clone size: .; J gene: TRBJ2-1; D gene: TRBD1; V gene: TRBV7-9; CDR3 DNA: TGTGCCAGCAGCTTAATGGGACAGGGTAACAATGAGCAGTTCTTC; CDR3 protein: CASSLMGQGNNEQFF
clone size: .; J gene: TRBJ1-1; D gene: .; V gene: TRBV5-4; CDR3 DNA: TGTGCCAGCAGCCCCCCCGGGGGGGAGGCGAACACTGAAGCTTTCTTT; CDR3 protein: CASSPPGGEANTEAFF
clone size: .; J gene: TRBJ2-7; D gene: TRBD1; V gene: TRBV4-3; CDR3 DNA: TGCGCCAGCAGCCAAGAGGACAGGGGCTACGAGCAGTACTTC; CDR3 protein: CASSQEDRGYEQYF
clone size: .; J gene: TRBJ2-7; D gene: .; V gene: TRBV11-2; CDR3 DNA: TGTGCCAGCAGCGTAACAGGGTTGGGGTCCTACGAGCAGTACTTC; CDR3 protein: CASSVTGLGSYEQYF
clone size: .; J gene: TRBJ2-1; D gene: TRBD2; V gene: TRBV4-1; CDR3 DNA: TGCGCCAGCAGCCAAGCGTCCAGCGGGAGCAATGAGCAGTTCTTC; CDR3 protein: CASSQASSGSNEQFF
clone size: .; J gene: TRBJ2-3; D gene: TRBD1; V gene: TRBV4-1; CDR3 DNA: TGCGCCAGCAGCGTACAGGGGGCTGCAGATACGCAGTATTTT; CDR3 protein: CASSVQGAADTQYF
clone size: .; J gene: TRBJ2-1; D gene: TRBD2; V gene: TRBV7-2; CDR3 DNA: TGTGCCAGTTGTCGGCGGGTGGGACTAGCGTCGGTTAATGAGCAGTTCTTC; CDR3 protein: CASCRRVGLASVNEQFF
clone size: .; J gene: TRBJ2-1; D gene: TRBD2; V gene: TRBV25-1; CDR3 DNA: TGTGCCAGCAGTGCCCGGAACCCTAGCGGGGCCTACAATGAGCAGTTCTTC; CDR3 protein: CASSARNPSGAYNEQFF
clone size: .; J gene: TRBJ2-1; D gene: TRBD2; V gene: TRBV11-2; CDR3 DNA: TGTGCCAGCAGCTTCTCCCCACCGACTAGCGGGGAACCCTACAATGAGCAGTTCTTC; CDR3 protein: CASSFSPPTSGEPYNEQFF
clone size: .; J gene: TRBJ2-3; D gene: TRBD1; V gene: TRBV27; CDR3 DNA: TGTGCCAGCAGTTCTTACAGGGGATCGGAAGATACGCAGTATTTT; CDR3 protein: CASSSYRGSEDTQYF
clone size: .; J gene: TRBJ2-6; D gene: .; V gene: TRBV7-9; CDR3 DNA: TGTGCCACCAACCGGGACACCAACTCTGGGGCCAACGTCCTGACTTTC; CDR3 protein: CATNRDTNSGANVLTF
clone size: .; J gene: TRBJ2-2; D gene: .; V gene: TRBV5-1; CDR3 DNA: TGCGCCAGCAGCTTGGTCAGGGCACTAAACACCGGGGAGCTGTTTTTT; CDR3 protein: CASSLVRALNTGELFF
clone size: .; J gene: TRBJ1-2; D gene: .; V gene: TRBV25-1; CDR3 DNA: TGTGCCAGCAGTGAATATAATACCGGGTATGGCTACACCTTC; CDR3 protein: CASSEYNTGYGYTF
clone size: .; J gene: TRBJ1-2; D gene: .; V gene: TRBV18; CDR3 DNA: TGTGCCAGCTCACCAGGGCATGGCTACACCTTC; CDR3 protein: CASSPGHGYTF
clone size: .; J gene: TRBJ2-7; D gene: TRBD1; V gene: TRBV5-5; CDR3 DNA: TGTGCCAGCAGCTCCACCGGGACAGATCGATACGAGCAGTACTTC; CDR3 protein: CASSSTGTDRYEQYF
clone size: .; J gene: TRBJ2-2; D gene: .; V gene: TRBV19; CDR3 DNA: TGTGCCAGTAGTATAGGGACAGCGAACACCGGGGAGCTGTTTTTT; CDR3 protein: CASSIGTANTGELFF
clone size: .; J gene: TRBJ2-1; D gene: TRBD2; V gene: TRBV27; CDR3 DNA: TGTGCCAGCAGTGGGTGGACTAGCGGGAGAGTAAGGAATGAGCAGTTCTTC; CDR3 protein: CASSGWTSGRVRNEQFF
clone size: .; J gene: TRBJ2-1; D gene: .; V gene: TRBV4-1; CDR3 DNA: TGCGCCAGCAGCCAAGATGACAAGGGGTTGGGTTACAATGAGCAGTTCTTC; CDR3 protein: CASSQDDKGLGYNEQFF
clone size: once; J gene: TRBJ1-1; D gene: .; V gene: TRBV4-2; CDR3 DNA: TGTGCCAGCAGCCATCCGCAGGCCCGGCCCCCTGAAGCTTTCTTT; CDR3 protein: CASSHPQARPPEAFF
clone size: .; J gene: TRBJ2-2; D gene: .; V gene: TRBV29-1; CDR3 DNA: TGCAGCGTTGAGGCTAGCCTAACCGGGGAGCTGTTTTTT; CDR3 protein: CSVEASLTGELFF
clone size: .; J gene: TRBJ2-4; D gene: .; V gene: TRBV28; CDR3 DNA: TGTGCCAGCAGTATCGTGGGAGAGCTAGCCAAAAACATTCAGTACTTC; CDR3 protein: CASSIVGELAKNIQYF
clone size: .; J gene: TRBJ1-2; D gene: .; V gene: TRBV5-6; CDR3 DNA: TGTGCCAGCAGCTTGGGTGTGGCAGGTTGGTTTGGCTACACCTTC; CDR3 protein: CASSLGVAGWFGYTF